This TCR beta chain was identified during a study of cytomegalovirus exposure and HLA in healthy donors (dated by TCRdb to about 2017). As for the study more broadly: According to an earlier analysis of 450 to 650 of the donors, 150 million to 200 million T cells yielded 100 million or so unique TCR beta sequences and 276 Gb of sequence data. An early release that covered around 590 HLA-typed donors contained about 300 gigabases of sequencing data and tens of millions of unique TCR sequences. Among the roughly 370 genotyped donors, more than 70% belonged to the genetic ancestry cluster associated with self-reported Caucasian donors. The aim of the study was to test whether cataloging public T cell receptors could identify signatures of past pathogen exposure. The T cell repertoires of 670 or so subjects were profiled by immunosequencing and related to cytomegalovirus serostatus. In addition to the first cohort of 666 subjects, a separate validation cohort of over 90 different subjects was used. To predict cytomegalovirus infection status, the study brought together high-throughput TCR immunosequencing, statistical association of individual TCRs with disease status, and machine learning. To study patterns of TCR occurrence, a later analysis re-analyzed previously published TCR beta repertoires from around 700 donors and added high-resolution HLA genotyping. Rather than drawing on any new phenotypic data, the later analysis identified candidate immune exposures from TCR beta sequences and the way those sequences occurred across donors. An earlier analysis of 500 to 750 of the donors applied high-throughput TCR beta sequencing to assess whether each TCR beta V gene segment acted as functional or pseudogenic. Donor age, sex, ethnicity and CMV serostatus were compiled together with the repertoire data. In a later genetic analysis, genome-wide SNP genotypes for about 55% of the roughly 700 donors were used, and that subset was treated as a discovery cohort. Every discovery cohort repertoire had been produced on one sequencing platform. HLA typing included class I and class II loci at four-digit resolution. The number of typed donors differed by locus: roughly 629-630 for A, B, C, DRB1 and DQB1; approximately 520 for DQA1; 606 for DPA1; and around 490 for DPB1. Because of strong linkage in the cohort, 4 to 6 DR-DQ haplotypes were treated as single units for association and clustering. Across some 400 genotyped donors of the cohort, an average of approximately 240,000 unique TCR beta nucleotide sequences per donor were sequenced, and roughly 17% of those sequences were non-productive. What the work shows at the level of the full study, not this receptor alone: Most CMV-associated TCR beta chains appeared to be HLA-restricted in a later analysis, and the HLA associations seemed to be driven largely by CMV exposure. Linkage disequilibrium might explain the correlated functional status among segregating V segments, but an unknown experimental factor could not be excluded. The only immune exposure information available for the cohort was CMV serostatus. A further reported finding was that TCR beta sequences accurately predicted the HLA-A and HLA-B alleles for most subjects in the first cohort. Because the 87-base-pair reads could not distinguish some IMGT-functional V segments, including TRBV6-2 and TRBV6-3, those segments were excluded. An earlier analysis of around 500 of the donors showed that most TCR beta V segments appeared in productive rearrangements either about 87% or about 30% of the time, which broadly matched IMGT annotations. A few of the identified cytomegalovirus-associated TCR beta chains were confirmed in vitro to be specific for cytomegalovirus antigens. Cytomegalovirus status was reported to be diagnosed by the classifier with high specificity and sensitivity in both the original and validation cohorts. Specific HLA alleles were associated with 15,000 to 20,000 TCR beta sequences at a false discovery rate of 0.05 in a later analysis. A later analysis found that TCR association rates varied across HLA loci, with DRB1 alleles showing the most associated TCRs and HLA-C alleles the fewest. Compared with equally common non-associated chains, HLA-associated TCR beta chains in a later analysis were more clonally expanded and had lower generation probabilities. Presence/absence analyses assumed roughly uniform sequencing depth across donors, an assumption that may not hold. Because counts were too low, 15 or so rarely observed V segments, including chromosome 9 orphons, were excluded from the earlier analysis of 587 of the donors. In the study, approximately 150 TCR beta chains were listed as associated with cytomegalovirus. V-gene and J-gene trimming of TCR beta chains was associated with a missense DCLRE1C variant in a later genetic analysis, and the association was replicated in an independent cohort. The authors suggested that the approach could potentially be extended to other disease states and immunological phenotypes. Compared with the 666-donor mean, donors in an Asian-associated ancestry cluster had fewer N-insertions in productive TCRs, according to a later genetic analysis. Several of the top co-occurrence clusters appeared to be linked to parvovirus B19, influenza, CMV and Epstein-Barr virus, according to a later analysis. The sequencing pipeline was judged likely to have produced a cluster of highly shared sequence variants as a technical artifact. Most TCR sequences were observed very rarely across donors, whereas some public TCRs were present in many individuals. This cohort had only TCR beta chains sequenced, and the lack of alpha or paired-chain data limited which features could be detected. When HLA alleles, especially DR and DQ, strongly co-occurred, attributing TCR associations to individual alleles was difficult. Because HLA typing was missing for some donors at each locus, association tests included only the typed subset.

As for this clone: The antigen it binds to is not known. No base-level quality is on record; no much larger clone is a single base apart.

Library method: the immunoSEQ multiplex PCR assay. The multiplex PCR relied on a mix of 60 forward primers for TCR Vbeta segments and 13 reverse primers for TCR Jbeta segments. Amplification of the CDR3 region of rearranged TCR beta genes was performed with a multiplex PCR assay on genomic DNA. The amplified TCR beta libraries were sequenced on the Illumina HiSeq System as 87-base-pair reads. As for the original processing: In a later analysis, about 80 million unique TCR beta chains were counted across the 666 repertoires, and around 10 million of these chains were shared by at least two donors. A nearest-neighbor algorithm error-corrected the raw reads and collapsed the reads into unique sequences, merging closely related sequences to remove PCR and sequencing errors. To assign V, D and J gene segments, CDR3 sequences were aligned to IMGT reference sequences. For a sequence to be retained, a match of at least six nucleotides was required to both a V gene segment and a J gene segment. Rearrangements were classified as productive when the CDR3 lacked stop codons and remained in frame with V and J, and all other rearrangements were classified as non-productive. Following IMGT convention, CDR3 was defined as the stretch from the second conserved V-encoded cysteine to the conserved J-encoded phenylalanine. The earlier analysis of some 580 of the donors excluded any sequence lacking an unambiguous match to a single V gene segment. In an earlier analysis of a few hundred of the donors, V segments were called functional above 56.7% productive rearrangements and were called segregating when the between-donor standard deviation exceeded 5%. A statistical classification framework was built to diagnose cytomegalovirus status from the catalog of TCR beta chain sequences. In a later analysis, V and J genes were assigned by comparing TCR nucleotide sequences against IMGT/GENE-DB human TR gene sequences. Using the TCRdist pipeline, a later analysis assigned CDR3 sequences along with most-parsimonious VDJ recombination scenarios. A later analysis defined each TCR beta chain by its CDR3 amino acid sequence plus V-gene family, and excluded reads lacking a unique V-gene family. A later analysis removed over 500 highly shared, low-generation-probability nucleotide sequences to deal with suspected cross-contamination and a sequencing artifact. For each public chain, a later analysis derived a clonal expansion index from normalized ranks of inferred template counts within each repertoire. In a later analysis, generation probabilities were computed using a VDJ recombination model fitted to out-of-frame rearrangements, and the results were checked against IGoR. In a later analysis, hypergeometric tests were used to score TCR-TCR, TCR-HLA and TCR-CMV co-occurrence, with a repertoire-size bias correction applied to TCR pairs. False discovery rates were estimated in a later analysis by permuting HLA or CMV assignments 20 times. In a later analysis, co-occurring TCRs were grouped using DBSCAN, with TCRdist sequence similarity added in when clustering inside HLA-allele-positive subsets. Co-occurrence clustering excluded repertoires with fewer than 30,000 or more than 120,000 public chains, plus five with anomalous nucleotide sharing. TCRdb limited this immuneACCESS table to in-frame rearrangements with V and J called. A share of clones is missing; checked studies link under half to unresolved V genes, and the rest is unexplained. The DNA gave D and trimming, while V, J and clone size come from that table. The sample profile shows roughly 180,000 clones; about 79% of them were found once. About 1.5% of the sample is in the top ten clones.

V is pruned by 5 bases and J by 5 bases, leaving 3 bases of the junction without a gene match. For CDR1 and CDR2, the germline V gene lists SGHRS and YFSETQ. Taken from cysteine to phenylalanine, the CDR3 has 13 residues. The CDR3 DNA has 39 bases and is translated from base 1. The cohort consisted of hundreds of healthy bone marrow donors. At the time of sampling, all cohort members were nominally healthy, though unrecorded immune exposures were likely present. The donor tested CMV seronegative, placing the donor among the roughly 350 seronegative members of the cohort. Each donor provided a peripheral blood sample, and peripheral blood mononuclear cells were used for TCR beta sequencing. Genomic DNA extraction from the blood cell samples was performed with the Qiagen DNeasy Blood Extraction Kit.

The source is a man aged 18 to 35 in good health and CMV-seronegative. The sequenced sample consisted of PBMCs. The rearrangement combines TRBV5-1 with TRBJ1-4, with 7 bases aligning to TRBD1. The sequenced DNA is TGCGCCAGCAGAGGGGGCCTGAATGAAAAACTGTTTTTT. Translated, it reads CASRGGLNEKLFF.